These 9 T cell receptor beta chains were sequenced from one sample in a study of T cells in Graves' hyperthyroidism and ophthalmopathy. RNA transcripts served as the template for amplifying TCR beta CDR3 regions. Using the HTBI primer set, a first-round RT-PCR was run on the TCR CDR3. TCRdb re-called the multiplex PCR reads through MiXCR, storing one row per CDR3 protein. The repertoire holds about 270,000 distinct CDR3 sequences, with approximately 20% as singletons. The sequencing input was blood. The receptors were sampled from a man under 40 with Graves' ophthalmopathy.

This clonotype has a count of ten or more. The chain's CDR3 is CASSIGTAHSNQPQHF. In DNA, the CDR3 is TGTGCCAGCAGCATCGGGACAGCCCATAGCAATCAGCCCCAGCATTTT. V gene TRBV11-2 combines with J gene TRBJ1-5, with TRBD1 matching over 7 bases. The germline V gene has CDR1 SGHAT and CDR2 FQNNGV. Trimming took 5 bases from V and 0 from J; bases not matched to a gene: 7. The length of the CDR3 is 16 residues.

The table lists this clonotype with many counts. The J gene is TRBJ2-5, the V gene TRBV12-3 or TRBV12-4, with D perhaps TRBD1 or TRBD2 (5 bases each). The CDR3 extends over 15 amino acids. V was cut by 3 bases and J by 5 bases, with 16 bases left in between. The CDR3 region has the DNA TGTGCCAGCAGTTTGGGCAGGGCCTGGGGGGAGACCCAGTACTTC. This codes for CASSLGRAWGETQYF.

There are a few counts of this clonotype. The J gene is TRBJ2-5, the V gene TRBV3-1, with TRBD1 matching over 11 bases. CDR3 length: 16 residues. Germline CDR1 LGHDT, CDR2 YNNKEL (reference sequence). After removal of 4 bases from V and 5 bases from J, the junction contained 9 bases not matched to a gene. In nucleotides, the CDR3 is TGTGCCAGCAGCCCACCGGACAGGGGGCGCGAGGAGACCCAGTACTTC. Translated, it gives CASSPPDRGREETQYF.

This clonotype was seen many times. The chain is built from TRBV12-3 or TRBV12-4 and TRBJ2-7; 9 bases fit TRBD2. This CDR3 region has 15 residues. Trimming removed 7 bases from V and 0 bases from J; junction bases left unmatched: 7. The CDR3 DNA follows: TGTGCCAGCACTAGCGGGGTACCAAGCTCCTACGAGCAGTACTTC. Translating gives CASTSGVPSSYEQYF.

The chain is built from TRBV18 and TRBJ2-1; TRBD2 matches at 10 bases. The CDR3 is made up of 15 amino acids. CDR1 and CDR2 from the germline V gene are KGHSH and LQKENI. V dropped 4 bases and J dropped 3; count of bases not matched to a gene: 3. The CDR3 region has the DNA TGTGCCAGCTCACAAACTAGCGGGGACTACAATGAGCAGTTCTTC. This translates into CASSQTSGDYNEQFF. The full variable domain, rest sourced from reference TRBV18 and TRBJ2-1, is NAGVMQNPRHLVRRRGQEARLRCSPMKGHSHVYWYRQLPEEGLKFMVYLQKENIIDESGMPKERFSAEFPKEGPSILRIQQVVRGDSAAYFCASSQTSGDYNEQFFGPGTRLTVL.

This clonotype turned up a few times. The V and J genes are TRBV29-1 and TRBJ2-2; 7 bases fit TRBD1. Germline values: CDR1 SQVTM, CDR2 ANQGSEA. V dropped 7 bases and J dropped 1; count of bases not matched to a gene: 9. The CDR3 runs 15 residues. The CDR3 protein is CSARQGVGNTGELFF. The CDR3 DNA sequence: TGCAGCGCCCGCCAGGGGGTAGGGAACACCGGGGAGCTGTTTTTT.

The chain carries TRBV12-3 or TRBV12-4 and TRBJ2-7, with D unresolved. V lost 5 bases, J lost 3 bases, and 11 bases lay in between. CDR3 size: 13 residues. This chain's CDR3 is CASSPSWVYEQYF. The CDR3 DNA follows: TGTGCCAGCAGTCCCAGTTGGGTCTACGAGCAGTACTTC.

This clonotype was seen a single time. This chain uses TRBV5-1 with TRBJ2-5, with 13 nucleotides matching TRBD2. Looked up from germline, CDR1 is SGHRS and CDR2 is YFSETQ. There are 17 residues in the CDR3. V lost 1 base and J lost 0; bases outside the gene matches: 3. The CDR3 DNA follows: TGCGCCAGCAGCTTGCAACTAGCGGGAGGGGACCAAGAGACCCAGTACTTC. Its protein product is CASSLQLAGGDQETQYF.

The chain employs TRBV19 and TRBJ2-2, with D hard to call. The CDR3 loop spans 14 amino acids. V lost 4 bases and J lost 4, with 10 bases in between. The germline V gene encodes CDR1 LNHDA and CDR2 SQIVND (reference sequence). Written as DNA, the CDR3 is TGTGCCAGTAGTAACGGACCGTTCACCGGGGAGCTGTTTTTT. Amino acid sequence: CASSNGPFTGELFF. Looking up the rest from reference TRBV19 and TRBJ2-2 gives the full variable domain: DGGITQSPKYLFRKEGQNVTLSCEQNLNHDAMYWYRQDPGQGLRLIYYSQIVNDFQKGDIAEGYSVSREKKESFPLTVTSAQKNPTAFYLCASSNGPFTGELFFGEGSRLTVL.